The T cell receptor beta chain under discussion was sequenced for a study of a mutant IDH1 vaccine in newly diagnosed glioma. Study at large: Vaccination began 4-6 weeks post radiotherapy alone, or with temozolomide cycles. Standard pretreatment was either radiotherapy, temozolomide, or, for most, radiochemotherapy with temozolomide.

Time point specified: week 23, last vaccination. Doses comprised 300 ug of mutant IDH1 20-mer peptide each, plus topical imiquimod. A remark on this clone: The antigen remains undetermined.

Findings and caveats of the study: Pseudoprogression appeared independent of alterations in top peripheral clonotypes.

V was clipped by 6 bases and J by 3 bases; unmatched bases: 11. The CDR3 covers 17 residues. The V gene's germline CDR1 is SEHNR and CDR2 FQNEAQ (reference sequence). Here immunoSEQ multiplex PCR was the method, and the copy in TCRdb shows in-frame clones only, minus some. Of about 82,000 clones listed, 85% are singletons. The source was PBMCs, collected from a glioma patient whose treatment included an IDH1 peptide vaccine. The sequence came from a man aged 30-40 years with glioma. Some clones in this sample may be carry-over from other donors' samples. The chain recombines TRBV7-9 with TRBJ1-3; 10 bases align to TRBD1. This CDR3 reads CASSRSRQGAFGNTIYF. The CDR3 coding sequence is TGTGCCAGCAGTCGATCCCGACAGGGGGCTTTTGGAAACACCATATATTTT.